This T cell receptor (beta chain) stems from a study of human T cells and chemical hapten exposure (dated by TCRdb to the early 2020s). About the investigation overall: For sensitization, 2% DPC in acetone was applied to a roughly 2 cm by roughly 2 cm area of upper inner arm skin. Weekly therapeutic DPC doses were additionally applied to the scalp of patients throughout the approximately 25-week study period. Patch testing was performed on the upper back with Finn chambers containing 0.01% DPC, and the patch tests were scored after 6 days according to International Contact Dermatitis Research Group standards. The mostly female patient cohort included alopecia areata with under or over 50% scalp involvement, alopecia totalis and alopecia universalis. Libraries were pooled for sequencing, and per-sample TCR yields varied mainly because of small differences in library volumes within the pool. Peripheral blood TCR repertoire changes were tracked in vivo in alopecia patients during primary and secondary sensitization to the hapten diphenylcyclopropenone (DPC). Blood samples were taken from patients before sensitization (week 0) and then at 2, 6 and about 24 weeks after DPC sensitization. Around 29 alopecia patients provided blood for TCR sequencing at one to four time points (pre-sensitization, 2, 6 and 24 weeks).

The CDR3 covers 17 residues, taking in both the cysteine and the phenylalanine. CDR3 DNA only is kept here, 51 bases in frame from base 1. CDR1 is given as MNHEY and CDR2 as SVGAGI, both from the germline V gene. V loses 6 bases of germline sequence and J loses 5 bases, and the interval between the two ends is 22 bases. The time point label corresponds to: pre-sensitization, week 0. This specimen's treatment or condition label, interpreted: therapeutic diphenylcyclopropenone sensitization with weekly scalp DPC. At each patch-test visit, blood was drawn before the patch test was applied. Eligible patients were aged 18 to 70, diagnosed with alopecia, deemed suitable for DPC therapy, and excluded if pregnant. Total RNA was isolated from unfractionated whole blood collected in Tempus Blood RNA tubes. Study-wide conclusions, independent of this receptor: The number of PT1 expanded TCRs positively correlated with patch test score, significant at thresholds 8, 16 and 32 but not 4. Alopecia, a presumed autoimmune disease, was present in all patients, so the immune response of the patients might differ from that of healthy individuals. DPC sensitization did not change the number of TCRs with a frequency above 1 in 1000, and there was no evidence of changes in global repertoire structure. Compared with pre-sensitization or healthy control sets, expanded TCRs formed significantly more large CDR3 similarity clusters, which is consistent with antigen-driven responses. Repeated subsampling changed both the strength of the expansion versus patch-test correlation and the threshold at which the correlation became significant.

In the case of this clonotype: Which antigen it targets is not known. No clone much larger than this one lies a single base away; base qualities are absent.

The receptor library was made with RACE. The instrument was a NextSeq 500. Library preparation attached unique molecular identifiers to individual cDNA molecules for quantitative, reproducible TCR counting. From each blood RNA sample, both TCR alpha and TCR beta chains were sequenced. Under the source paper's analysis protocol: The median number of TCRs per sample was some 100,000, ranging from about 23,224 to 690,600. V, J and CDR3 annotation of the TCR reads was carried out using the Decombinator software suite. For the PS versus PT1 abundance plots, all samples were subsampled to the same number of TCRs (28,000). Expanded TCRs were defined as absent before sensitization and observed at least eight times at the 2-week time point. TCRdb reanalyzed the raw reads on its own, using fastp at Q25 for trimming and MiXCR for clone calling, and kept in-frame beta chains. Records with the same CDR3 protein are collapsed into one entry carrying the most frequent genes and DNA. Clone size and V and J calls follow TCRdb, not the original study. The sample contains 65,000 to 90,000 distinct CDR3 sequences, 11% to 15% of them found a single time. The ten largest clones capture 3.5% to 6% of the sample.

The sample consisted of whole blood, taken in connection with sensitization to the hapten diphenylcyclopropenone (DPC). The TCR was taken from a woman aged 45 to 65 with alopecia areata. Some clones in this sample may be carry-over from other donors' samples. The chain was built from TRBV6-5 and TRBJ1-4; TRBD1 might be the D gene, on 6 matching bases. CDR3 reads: CASSPGTGAGINEKLFF. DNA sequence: TGTGCCAGCAGCCCTGGTACGGGGGCAGGGATAAATGAAAAACTGTTTTTT.